Listed here are 23 T cell receptor beta chains from one sample, sequenced in a study of T cells after yellow fever vaccination. One entry per CDR3 protein, called by TCRdb with MiXCR from the 5' RACE reads. The sample includes roughly 330,000 distinct CDR3 sequences, around 4.1% of them seen just once. Source: PBMCs, taken 5 days after the yellow fever booster vaccination. Receptors were obtained from a man in his late teens or twenties who received the YFV17D yellow fever vaccine.

In its sample, this clonotype was seen many times. The chain recombines TRBV7-8 with TRBJ1-4; possibly TRBD1 for D (6 bases). This CDR3 has 12 residues. Trimming left V 8 bases short and J 4 bases short, with 8 bases between. From germline, CDR1 is SGHVS and CDR2 FQNEAQ. This CDR3 is CASGQFNEKLFF. The CDR3 DNA reads TGTGCCAGCGGACAGTTTAATGAAAAACTGTTTTTT.

This clonotype has a count of ten or more. V and J are TRBV7-9 and TRBJ2-4; 7 bases map to TRBD1. V gave up 8 bases and J gave up 8 bases; unmatched junction bases: 12. Looked up from germline, CDR1 is SEHNR and CDR2 is FQNEAQ (reference sequence). CDR3 length: 14 amino acids. The CDR3 here is CASESTGETDIQYF. The CDR3 bases are TGTGCCAGCGAAAGCACAGGGGAGACGGACATTCAGTACTTC.

This clonotype came up a few times. The chain uses TRBV20-1 and TRBJ2-3; 8 bases are shared with TRBD2. The CDR3 consists of 13 residues. Germline CDR1 DFQATT, CDR2 SNEGSKA (reference sequence). This CDR3 reads CRAPGGPTDTQYF. The CDR3 DNA reads TGCAGGGCGCCGGGGGGGCCCACAGATACGCAGTATTTT.

This clonotype was seen repeatedly, ten times or more. Here the CDR3 reads CASSKTGDMNTEAFF. The CDR3 DNA sequence: TGTGCCAGCAGTAAGACAGGCGACATGAACACTGAAGCTTTCTTT. The genes are TRBV7-6 and TRBJ1-1; D may be TRBD1 (6 bases). The CDR3 is 15 amino acids. Trimming removed 6 bases from V and 0 bases from J, with 14 bases in between. CDR1 SGHVS and CDR2 FNYEAQ come from the germline V gene.

CDR3 loop: CASSYSLAGNYNEQFF. The DNA for the CDR3 is TGTGCCAGCAGTTACTCACTAGCGGGTAACTACAATGAGCAGTTCTTC. The V and J genes are TRBV6-5 and TRBJ2-1; 9 bases are a match to TRBD2. The CDR3 is 16 amino acids. The V segment lost 0 bases and the J segment 3 bases; nucleotides outside the gene matches: 3. Germline CDR1 MNHEY, CDR2 SVGAGI.

This clonotype was counted at least ten times. V is TRBV7-2 and J is TRBJ2-7, with 10 bases identical to TRBD2. This CDR3 is built from 14 residues. Germline loops: CDR1 SGHTA, CDR2 FQGNSA. V dropped 8 bases and J dropped 2; count of bases not matched to a gene: 6. This CDR3 is CASERGGGAYEQYF. The CDR3 DNA reads as TGTGCCAGCGAGCGGGGGGGCGGAGCCTACGAGCAGTACTTC.

This chain's CDR3 is CATSRGGVYEQYF. The CDR3, as DNA: TGTGCCACCAGCCGAGGTGGGGTTTACGAGCAGTACTTC. The gene calls are TRBV15 and TRBJ2-7; D ambiguous. Germline V gives CDR1 LNHNV, CDR2 YYDKDF (reference sequence). Trimming removed 5 bases from V and 4 bases from J, with 12 bases in between. The CDR3 consists of 13 residues.

Only a few counts were recorded for this clonotype. V and J are TRBV27 and TRBJ2-7; no clear D. CDR3 length: 14 residues. Trimming cost V 5 bases and J 0 bases, with 11 bases left between them. CDR1 MNHEY and CDR2 SMNVEV come from the germline V gene (reference sequence). CDR3 loop: CASSIAGYSYEQYF. The CDR3 coding sequence is TGTGCCAGCAGTATTGCCGGGTACTCCTACGAGCAGTACTTC.

This clonotype was observed a few times. V gene TRBV5-1 combines with J gene TRBJ2-5; D gene uncertain. Trimming stripped 0 bases from V and 2 bases from J, with 8 bases between. In germline, CDR1 is SGHRS, CDR2 YFSETQ. This CDR3 comprises 14 residues. The CDR3: CASSLGIGQETQYF. In DNA, the CDR3 is TGCGCCAGCAGCTTGGGAATAGGGCAAGAGACCCAGTACTTC.

This clonotype was observed a few times. The rearrangement uses TRBV29-1 and TRBJ1-5; unclear D gene. The germline V gene encodes CDR1 SQVTM and CDR2 ANQGSEA. The CDR3 contains 14 residues. V was shortened by 4 bases and J by 5 bases, with 15 bases between the two germline ends. CDR3 protein: CSVALGSRHQPQHF. The CDR3, as DNA: TGCAGCGTTGCCCTGGGGTCTCGGCATCAGCCCCAGCATTTT.

This clonotype was counted many times. This chain joins TRBV7-9 and TRBJ1-2; D is possibly TRBD1 (6 bases). The CDR3 is 10 residues long. V lost 8 bases, J lost 8 bases, and 9 bases lay in between. In germline, CDR1 is SEHNR, CDR2 FQNEAQ (reference sequence). The CDR3 nucleotides are TGTGCCAGCGAGGGGGACGGCTACACCTTC. It encodes CASEGDGYTF.

This clonotype was seen more than once but under ten times. The genes are TRBV5-1 and TRBJ2-5, with D uncertain. The germline CDR1 and CDR2 sequences are SGHRS and YFSETQ. The V gene lost 0 bases and the J gene lost 3 bases, with 9 bases spanning the gap. The CDR3 totals 14 residues. CDR3 DNA: TGCGCCAGCAGCTTGGCCATCGGAAAAGAGACCCAGTACTTC. It is translated as CASSLAIGKETQYF.

At least ten counts were recorded for this clonotype. This chain joins TRBV7-2 and TRBJ1-1; D unclear. The CDR3 has 15 amino acids. Germline lookup yields CDR1 SGHTA and CDR2 FQGNSA. V was trimmed by 5 bases and J by 0 bases, leaving 13 bases between them. DNA for the CDR3: TGTGCCAGCAGCGTGATGGGCAGCATGAACACTGAAGCTTTCTTT. It is translated as CASSVMGSMNTEAFF.

A few counts support this clonotype. J is TRBJ2-5 and V is TRBV12-3 or TRBV12-4, with 10 bases that match TRBD2. The V and J ends lost 8 bases and 2 bases, in that order; junction bases with no gene match: 2. The CDR3 contains 13 residues. The CDR3 bases are TGTGCCAGCCTAGCGGGGGCACAAGAGACCCAGTACTTC. Amino acids: CASLAGAQETQYF.

This clonotype was detected a few times. V and J are TRBV6-1 and TRBJ2-5, with D possibly being TRBD2 (5 bases). V lost 0 bases and J 2 bases, leaving 10 bases between the germline ends. Germline V gene sequence: CDR1 MNHNS, CDR2 SASEGT. This CDR3 has 15 amino acids. The CDR3 loop reads CASSEAGSGQETQYF. In DNA, the CDR3 is TGTGCCAGCAGTGAAGCAGGCAGCGGTCAAGAGACCCAGTACTTC.

This clonotype has at least ten counts. The chain uses TRBV20-1 and TRBJ2-4, with D possibly matching TRBD1 (6 bases). CDR1 and CDR2 (germline): DFQATT, SNEGSKA (reference sequence). CDR3 length: 12 residues. Trimming cost V 6 bases and J 6 bases, with 12 bases left between them. The CDR3 loop is CSAEGEPNIQYF. In DNA, the CDR3 is TGCAGTGCCGAGGGGGAGCCAAACATTCAGTACTTC.

This clonotype appeared many times. The DNA of the CDR3 is TGCGCCAGCAGCCTCGGACTAGCGGTAGATACGCAGTATTTT. Translated: CASSLGLAVDTQYF. The gene calls are TRBV5-1 and TRBJ2-3; 10 bases line up with TRBD2. Germline trimming cut 4 bases from V and 5 bases from J; bases unmatched to any gene: 4. Germline-derived CDR1 and CDR2 are SGHRS and YFSETQ. There are 14 residues in the CDR3.

This clonotype was seen a few times. The V gene is TRBV20-1, the J gene TRBJ2-7, with D possibly called TRBD1 or TRBD2 (6 bases each). CDR3 size: 14 residues. Between the trimmed V and J ends, which lost 6 bases and 3 bases, there was a span of 18 bases. The germline gives CDR1 DFQATT, CDR2 SNEGSKA (reference sequence). The CDR3 is CSAIIGGGSYEQYF. The CDR3, as DNA: TGCAGTGCCATCATAGGAGGGGGTAGCTACGAGCAGTACTTC.

This clonotype was detected ten times or more. For the CDR3, the DNA is TGTGCCAGCAGCTTAGAGTGGTCTAGCGGACCTTTCTCTTCCTACGAGCAGTACGTC. Residues: CASSLEWSSGPFSSYEQYV. This rearrangement joins TRBV7-2 to TRBJ2-7; 7 positions agree with TRBD2. Unmatched junction bases numbered 16, after V lost 1 base and J lost 1 base. In germline, CDR1 is SGHTA, CDR2 FQGNSA. The CDR3 spans 19 residues.

This clonotype was recorded many times. The V call is TRBV29-1, the J call TRBJ2-2; D not certain. Germline V gene lookup returns CDR1 SQVTM and CDR2 ANQGSEA. There are 12 residues in the CDR3. Deletions cut 4 bases from V and 6 bases from J, with 9 bases between. The CDR3 sequence is CSVVVDAGELFF. The CDR3 DNA sequence: TGCAGCGTTGTTGTAGATGCCGGGGAGCTGTTTTTT.

The chain joins TRBV19 to TRBJ2-2; D is unclear. CDR1 is LNHDA, CDR2 SQIVND, per germline (reference sequence). V was pared by 1 base and J by 0 bases, with 3 bases between. The CDR3 covers 14 residues. In DNA, the CDR3 is TGTGCCAGTAGTATAGCGGCGAACACCGGGGAGCTGTTTTTT. The encoded protein is CASSIAANTGELFF.

V is TRBV5-6 and J is TRBJ1-1; D is undetermined. The CDR3 is 18 amino acids. Germline-derived CDR1 and CDR2 are SGHDT and YYEEEE. V was clipped by 4 bases and J by 3 bases, with 25 bases between them. CDR3 loop: CASSRRPWELPLDTEAFF. CDR3 nucleotide sequence: TGTGCCAGCAGCCGACGGCCCTGGGAGCTTCCGTTGGACACTGAAGCTTTCTTT.

Ten or more counts support this clonotype. The chain joins TRBV4-3 to TRBJ2-1, with unresolved D. The V end lost 0 bases, the J end lost 7 bases, and 7 bases lay between the germline ends. The CDR3 runs 13 residues. Per the germline V gene, CDR1 is LGHNA and CDR2 is YSLEER. The CDR3 coding sequence is TGCGCCAGCAGCCAAGAGGGGTGGAATGAGCAGTTCTTC. This codes for CASSQEGWNEQFF.